This T cell receptor (beta chain) is drawn from a study of blood T cells in healthy people across ages. Across the study: For every two T cells, template switching captured about one barcoded beta molecule. Study-wide findings and caveats: TCR beta diversity correlated strongly with naive T cell percentage.

The authors ran a second PCR of 7 to 11 cycles using a sample-barcoded 5' primer and a J-beta primer mix. Every sample returned 2.5 million or more CDR3-containing paired-end reads. Via MiXCR, TCRdb re-called the 5' RACE reads, giving one row per CDR3 protein. The sample has some 1.5 million distinct CDR3 sequences, 28% seen once. CDR3 length: 13 amino acids. CDR1 and CDR2 from the germline V gene are SGHRS and YFSETQ. Of note for this clonotype: The target antigen is unknown. This may stem from a read error, because a much larger clone lies one nucleotide away.

No fewer than 5.5 micrograms of total RNA were isolated from every sample. The V call is TRBV5-1, the J call TRBJ2-3, with TRBD2 identical over 7 bases. This receptor was taken from a woman aged 25 to 39 in good health. Sequencing used blood. Here the CDR3 DNA reads TGCGCCTGCAGCTTGGGAGGGGTAAATACGCAGTATTTT. Translation: CACSLGGVNTQYF.